What follows are 18 T cell receptor beta chains derived from one specimen sequenced in a study of blood T cell repertoires in COVID-19. The method was immunoSEQ multiplex PCR; TCRdb's version includes in-frame clones alone and lacks a portion of them. The sample records approximately 280,000 clones, about 89% being singletons. Specimen: PBMCs or T cells enriched from blood (not recorded which). These receptor sequences come from a woman under 30 who had recovered from COVID-19.

The V gene is TRBV5-6, the J gene TRBJ2-3, with TRBD2 matching over 8 bases. Trimming at V came to 4 bases and at J to 0 bases, leaving 4 bases not matched to a gene. This CDR3 has 15 residues. The germline V gene has CDR1 SGHDT and CDR2 YYEEEE. The chain's CDR3 is CASSVGGGSTDTQYF. The CDR3 DNA is TGTGCCAGCAGCGTAGGCGGGGGGAGCACAGATACGCAGTATTTT.

This rearrangement joins TRBV4-1 to TRBJ2-7; D may be TRBD2 (7 bases). Germline CDR1 is MGHRA and CDR2 is YSYEKL. The ends were cut back, 3 bases at V and 1 base at J, with 16 bases in the middle. This CDR3 is 16 amino acids long. The CDR3 region is CASSHLGGGGSYEQYF. The CDR3 nucleotides are TGCGCCAGCAGCCACCTAGGGGGGGGTGGTTCCTACGAGCAGTACTTC.

The V and J genes are TRBV5-1 and TRBJ1-2; 7 positions match TRBD1. This CDR3 spans 14 amino acids. J lost 4 bases, V lost 4 bases, and 7 bases had no gene match. Per the germline V gene, CDR1 is SGHRS and CDR2 is YFSETQ. The CDR3 loop is CASSPDSGGYGYTF. DNA of the CDR3: TGCGCCAGCAGCCCAGACTCAGGGGGCTATGGCTACACCTTC. Combining the CDR3 with reference TRBV5-1 and TRBJ1-2 gives the whole variable domain KAGVTQTPRYLIKTRGQQVTLSCSPISGHRSVSWYQQTPGQGLQFLFEYFSETQRNKGNFPGRFSGRQFSNSRSEMNVSTLELGDSALYLCASSPDSGGYGYTFGSGTRLTVV.

The chain joins TRBV29-1 to TRBJ2-7, with 10 bases identical to TRBD1. V gave up 7 bases and J gave up 4 bases; unmatched junction bases: 7. CDR3 length equals 13 residues. Looked up from germline, CDR1 is SQVTM and CDR2 is ANQGSEA. This chain's CDR3 is CSAHGGQGYEQYF. The DNA of the CDR3 is TGCAGCGCCCACGGGGGACAGGGGTACGAGCAGTACTTC.

The rearrangement links TRBV30 to TRBJ1-1, with D tentatively TRBD1 (5 bases). V gave up 4 bases and J gave up 6 bases, with 9 bases separating them. The germline gives CDR1 GTSNPN, CDR2 SVGIG (reference sequence). The CDR3 is 11 amino acids. The CDR3 protein is CAWMRGPEAFF. The CDR3 DNA reads TGTGCCTGGATGCGGGGCCCTGAAGCTTTCTTT.

The chain uses TRBV28 and TRBJ1-4, with 7 nucleotides matching TRBD1. The V segment lost 4 bases and the J segment 7 bases; nucleotides outside the gene matches: 12. This CDR3 has 16 amino acids. CDR1 is MDHEN, CDR2 SYDVKM, per germline. The CDR3 DNA sequence: TGTGCCAGCAGTTCCCTACAGGGGCGGGAGGGTGAAAAACTGTTTTTT. This codes for CASSSLQGREGEKLFF.

V gene TRBV30 combines with J gene TRBJ1-1; tentative D call: TRBD1 (6 bases). Germline lookup yields CDR1 GTSNPN and CDR2 SVGIG (reference sequence). Trimming took 4 bases from V and 0 from J, leaving 12 bases between them. This CDR3 region has 14 residues. As DNA, the CDR3 is TGTGCCTGGAAGGACAGTTTTATGAACACTGAAGCTTTCTTT. Its translation is CAWKDSFMNTEAFF. Full variable domain (outside the CDR3, taken from reference TRBV30 and TRBJ1-1): SQTIHQWPATLVQPVGSPLSLECTVEGTSNPNLYWYRQAAGRGLQLLFYSVGIGQISSEVPQNLSASRPQDRQFILSSKKLLLSDSGFYLCAWKDSFMNTEAFFGQGTRLTVV.

The chain employs TRBV27 and TRBJ1-6; 7 bases fit TRBD1. Germline V gives CDR1 MNHEY, CDR2 SMNVEV (reference sequence). J lost 4 bases, V lost 4 bases, and 1 base had no gene match. The CDR3 spans 14 residues. CDR3 region: CASSSTGYNSPLHF. DNA for the CDR3: TGTGCCAGCAGTTCGACAGGGTATAATTCACCCCTCCACTTT.

The chain employs TRBV12-3 or TRBV12-4 and TRBJ2-3; TRBD2 might be the D (5 bases). The CDR3 is 13 residues long. V lost 2 bases to trimming and J lost 10 bases, with 13 bases between them. The CDR3 nucleotides are TGTGCCAGCAGTTTAACTTCCGGGGTGGCGCAGTATTTT. This translates into CASSLTSGVAQYF.

The V gene is TRBV12-5, the J gene TRBJ1-5; 7 bases fit TRBD1. J was trimmed by 9 bases and V by 1 base; bases with no gene match: 6. The CDR3 is 14 residues long. Looked up from germline, CDR1 is LGHNT and CDR2 is FRNRAP. The CDR3 nucleotides read TGTGCTAGTGGTTTGGGGACAGGCTTTCTGCCCCAGCATTTT. Translating it yields CASGLGTGFLPQHF. Complete variable domain (other parts from reference TRBV12-5 and TRBJ1-5): DARVTQTPRHKVTEMGQEVTMRCQPILGHNTVFWYRQTMMQGLELLAYFRNRAPLDDSGMPKDRFSAEMPDATLATLKIQPSEPRDSAVYFCASGLGTGFLPQHFGDGTRLSIL.

CDR3 residues: CASSIGRYQPQHF. The CDR3 bases are TGTGCCAGTAGTATAGGGAGGTATCAGCCCCAGCATTTT. The rearrangement links TRBV19 to TRBJ1-5; D is uncertain. The CDR3 is 13 amino acids. V was cut by 1 base and J by 5 bases, with 6 bases left in between. The germline CDR1 and CDR2 sequences are LNHDA and SQIVND (reference sequence).

This clone was detected only once. The chain has TRBV5-4 and TRBJ2-3; no firm D call. Trimming cost V 3 bases and J 3 bases, with 8 bases left between them. This CDR3 has 13 residues. The germline gives CDR1 SGHNT, CDR2 YYREEE (reference sequence). The CDR3 loop is CASSWAETDTQYF. The CDR3 DNA reads TGTGCCAGCAGCTGGGCTGAGACAGATACGCAGTATTTT.

This clone was seen only a few times. This chain uses TRBV25-1 with TRBJ2-7; maybe TRBD1 (6 bases). Germline V gene data show CDR1 as MGHDK and CDR2 as SYGVNS. The CDR3 covers 14 residues. Trimming took off 3 bases at V and 1 base at J, with 10 bases between the two ends. DNA for the CDR3: TGTGCCAGCAGTGATACTAGGGGGTCCTACGAGCAGTACTTC. Its translation is CASSDTRGSYEQYF.

The V call is TRBV5-4, the J call TRBJ1-1; weak D call: TRBD1 (6 bases). The CDR3 has 14 residues. Germline CDR1 is SGHNT and CDR2 is YYREEE (reference sequence). The V gene lost 4 bases and the J gene lost 2 bases, with 12 bases spanning the gap. CDR3 in amino acids: CASSGSGENTEAFF. The CDR3 DNA follows: TGTGCCAGCAGCGGGTCAGGGGAAAACACTGAAGCTTTCTTT. Variable domain in full (rest from reference TRBV5-4 and TRBJ1-1): ETGVTQSPTHLIKTRGQQVTLRCSSQSGHNTVSWYQQALGQGPQFIFQYYREEENGRGNFPPRFSGLQFPNYSSELNVNALELDDSALYLCASSGSGENTEAFFGQGTRLTVV.

Written as DNA, the CDR3 is TGTGCCAGCAGCTTGATGGGACAGATGGACTCACCCCTCCACTTT. Protein product: CASSLMGQMDSPLHF. The chain links TRBV7-3 to TRBJ1-6, with TRBD1 matching 7 bases. The CDR3 is 15 amino acids. Trimming removed 3 bases from V and 10 bases from J; junction bases left unmatched: 9. Germline CDR1 is SGHTA and CDR2 is FQGTGA.

CDR3 bases: TGTGCCAGTAGTACGACCGGGACAGCGATAGGCTACACCTTC. Its translation: CASSTTGTAIGYTF. V gene TRBV19 combines with J gene TRBJ1-2, with 7 bases identical to TRBD1. The length of the CDR3 is 14 residues. Unmatched junction bases numbered 10, after V lost 4 bases and J lost 8 bases. CDR1 and CDR2 from the germline V gene are LNHDA and SQIVND (reference sequence). The full variable domain, its missing parts supplied by reference TRBV19 and TRBJ1-2, is DGGITQSPKYLFRKEGQNVTLSCEQNLNHDAMYWYRQDPGQGLRLIYYSQIVNDFQKGDIAEGYSVSREKKESFPLTVTSAQKNPTAFYLCASSTTGTAIGYTFGSGTRLTVV.

This chain uses TRBV4-3 with TRBJ1-6; tentatively, D is TRBD1 (5 bases). The V gene's germline CDR1 is LGHNA and CDR2 YSLEER. There are 16 residues in the CDR3. Trimming removed 5 bases at V and 6 bases at J, with 17 bases between. The CDR3 reads CASSTLPGGSNSPLHF. Here the CDR3 DNA reads TGCGCCAGCAGCACCCTACCGGGGGGGAGTAATTCACCCCTCCACTTT.

This CDR3 reads CAWSWGGGLDEQFF. CDR3 nucleotides: TGTGCCTGGAGTTGGGGGGGAGGACTGGATGAGCAGTTCTTC. The rearrangement uses TRBV30 and TRBJ2-1, with 7 bases that match TRBD2. The V gene end was trimmed by 2 bases and the J gene end by 8 bases; junction bases not matched to a gene: 9. The V gene's germline CDR1 is GTSNPN and CDR2 SVGIG (reference sequence). There are 14 residues in the CDR3. Complete variable domain (other parts from reference TRBV30 and TRBJ2-1): SQTIHQWPATLVQPVGSPLSLECTVEGTSNPNLYWYRQAAGRGLQLLFYSVGIGQISSEVPQNLSASRPQDRQFILSSKKLLLSDSGFYLCAWSWGGGLDEQFFGPGTRLTVL.